This entry lists 25 T cell receptor beta chains sequenced from one sample in a study of T cell clones after liver transplantation. Repertoires were generated with immunoSEQ multiplex PCR, while TCRdb's copy carries only in-frame clones and drops some. The table shows 80,000 or so clones, with around four fifths occurring only once. The sample consisted of CD4+ T cells from blood, taken 46 months after liver transplant. These receptors were collected from a human patient who received a liver transplant. Some T cells may be supplied by the graft donor.

The gene calls are TRBV5-1 and TRBJ2-7; D is unresolved. Germline V gives CDR1 SGHRS, CDR2 YFSETQ. The V end lost 0 bases, the J end lost 5 bases, and 15 bases lay between the germline ends. The CDR3 contains 15 residues. The chain's CDR3 is CASSLDRASRDEQYF. The CDR3 bases are TGCGCCAGCAGCTTGGACCGGGCCTCCCGGGACGAGCAGTACTTC.

A single count supports this clone. V and J are TRBV7-2 and TRBJ2-7; TRBD2 matches at 12 bases. Germline V gives CDR1 SGHTA, CDR2 FQGNSA. The CDR3 contains 16 residues. V dropped 5 bases and J dropped 2; count of bases not matched to a gene: 7. CDR3: CASSPTRTSGAYEQYF. The CDR3 DNA reads as TGTGCCAGCAGCCCCACCCGGACTAGCGGGGCCTACGAGCAGTACTTC.

This clone was detected a few times. The genes are TRBV5-1 and TRBJ2-7, with unresolved D. This CDR3 has 11 residues. Trimming removed 4 bases from V and 2 bases from J, with 4 bases in between. The V gene's germline CDR1 is SGHRS and CDR2 YFSETQ. The CDR3 is CASSETYEQYF. In DNA, the CDR3 is TGCGCCAGCAGCGAAACCTACGAGCAGTACTTC.

The sample holds a few counts of this clone. The chain joins TRBV19 to TRBJ2-7; TRBD1 agrees at 9 bases. The J segment lost 9 bases and the V segment lost 4 bases, leaving 7 bases of the junction unmatched. CDR1 is LNHDA, CDR2 SQIVND, per germline (reference sequence). This CDR3 is built from 13 residues. As DNA, the CDR3 is TGTGCCAGTAGTAAGCGGGTACAGGGGGCGCAGTACTTC. It encodes CASSKRVQGAQYF.

This chain links TRBV18 with TRBJ1-3; TRBD1 agrees at 9 bases. CDR3 length equals 19 residues. CDR1 KGHSH and CDR2 LQKENI come from the germline V gene. Trimming removed 3 bases from V and 0 bases from J; junction bases left unmatched: 12. The CDR3 DNA reads TGTGCCAGCTCACCCCTCGGGGCACAGGGGGCTCCCTCTGGAAACACCATATATTTT. Translating it yields CASSPLGAQGAPSGNTIYF.

The V gene is TRBV6-1, the J gene TRBJ1-1, with D tentatively TRBD1 (6 bases). The CDR3 runs to 14 residues. V was clipped by 7 bases and J by 5 bases, with 17 bases between them. Germline values: CDR1 MNHNS, CDR2 SASEGT. The CDR3 region has the DNA TGTGCCAGCATGCGGGACACGACGAAAACTGAAGCTTTCTTT. Its protein product is CASMRDTTKTEAFF.

The chain carries TRBV28 and TRBJ1-1, with D unresolved. Germline-derived CDR1 and CDR2 are MDHEN and SYDVKM. The CDR3 runs to 15 residues. Between the trimmed V and J ends, which lost 5 bases and 1 base, there was a span of 14 bases. The CDR3 coding sequence is TGTGCCAGCAGTCCCAGTGGTCGGAGGAACACTGAAGCTTTCTTT. This codes for CASSPSGRRNTEAFF.

V usage is TRBV5-1 and J usage is TRBJ2-1, with D maybe TRBD2 (6 bases). CDR1 is SGHRS, CDR2 YFSETQ, per germline. There are 14 residues in the CDR3. V lost 4 bases and J 5 bases, leaving 13 bases between the germline ends. CDR3: CASSSGREDNEQFF. The DNA for the CDR3 is TGCGCCAGCAGCAGCGGCAGGGAGGACAATGAGCAGTTCTTC.

This CDR3 is CASSPAPPRTDTQYF. The CDR3 region has the DNA TGCGCCAGCAGCCCAGCCCCACCCCGAACAGATACGCAGTATTTT. This chain connects TRBV5-1 to TRBJ2-3; D ambiguous. The germline V gene encodes CDR1 SGHRS and CDR2 YFSETQ. V shed 4 bases and J shed 3 bases, with 15 bases lying between them. The length of the CDR3 is 15 residues.

This sequence joins TRBV5-4 and TRBJ2-2; a possible D gene is TRBD1 (6 bases). Germline V gene data show CDR1 as SGHNT and CDR2 as YYREEE (reference sequence). V lost 0 bases and J 9 bases, leaving 9 bases between the germline ends. The length of the CDR3 is 13 residues. The CDR3 sequence: CASSLGGQWELFF. The CDR3 DNA sequence: TGTGCCAGCAGCTTGGGGGGGCAGTGGGAGCTGTTTTTT.

The chain uses TRBV7-6 and TRBJ2-5; perhaps D is TRBD1 or TRBD2 (5 bases each). V was trimmed by 0 bases and J by 4 bases, leaving 12 bases between them. Germline V gives CDR1 SGHVS, CDR2 FNYEAQ. The CDR3 spans 15 residues. CDR3 in DNA: TGTGCCAGCAGCTTAGCGAGGGGTATCGCAGAGACCCAGTACTTC. Residues: CASSLARGIAETQYF.

The genes are TRBV11-2 and TRBJ1-1; D remains unclear. This CDR3 contains 13 residues. V was trimmed by 4 bases and J by 2 bases, leaving 8 bases between them. Looked up from germline, CDR1 is SGHAT and CDR2 is FQNNGV. CDR3 protein: CASSSLTNTEAFF. Written as DNA, the CDR3 is TGTGCCAGCAGCTCCTTAACTAACACTGAAGCTTTCTTT.

The V call is TRBV6-1, the J call TRBJ2-3; 7 bases align to TRBD1. This CDR3 spans 16 amino acids. V dropped 0 bases and J dropped 2; count of bases not matched to a gene: 5. The germline V gene has CDR1 MNHNS and CDR2 SASEGT. CDR3 DNA sequence: TGTGCCAGCAGTGAAGCGCTTGACAGGGTCACAGATACGCAGTATTTT. Its protein product is CASSEALDRVTDTQYF.

This clone was counted only a few times. J is TRBJ2-4 and V is TRBV18; D possibly corresponds to TRBD2 (6 bases). Trimming stripped 3 bases from V and 1 base from J, with 10 bases between. Germline V lookup: CDR1 KGHSH, CDR2 LQKENI. The CDR3 contains 15 residues. CDR3 sequence (DNA): TGTGCCAGCTCACCCGGTCGGGGGGCCAAAAACATTCAGTACTTC. Residues: CASSPGRGAKNIQYF.

The rearrangement joins TRBV18 to TRBJ2-7, with unresolved D. Germline V gene data show CDR1 as KGHSH and CDR2 as LQKENI. The length of the CDR3 is 16 residues. Trimming stripped 4 bases from V and 1 base from J, with 17 bases between. The CDR3 region is CASSLTAGSGSYEQYF. The CDR3 nucleotides read TGTGCCAGCTCACTGACCGCCGGGTCTGGTTCCTACGAGCAGTACTTC.

CDR3 in DNA: TGTGCCAGCAGTCTAGCGGGAGCCCCCGAGAACAATGAGCAGTTCTTC. This encodes CASSLAGAPENNEQFF. The J gene is TRBJ2-1, the V gene TRBV25-1; 10 bases are shared with TRBD2. V was clipped by 5 bases and J by 5 bases; unmatched bases: 9. The CDR3 has 16 residues. From germline, CDR1 is MGHDK and CDR2 SYGVNS.

On this clone itself: Other DNA sequences in the same sample also yield this CDR3. V gene TRBV5-1 combines with J gene TRBJ2-3, with D unclear. This CDR3 has 13 residues. Trimming took 3 bases from V and 2 from J, leaving 7 bases between them. Per the germline V gene, CDR1 is SGHRS and CDR2 is YFSETQ. The CDR3 DNA follows: TGCGCCAGCAGCTCCTCTCCCACAGATACGCAGTATTTT. Its protein is CASSSSPTDTQYF.

The rearrangement uses TRBV7-2 and TRBJ2-7; either TRBD1 or TRBD2 may supply D (5 bases each). V was cut by 4 bases and J by 3 bases, with 10 bases left in between. The CDR3 has 13 amino acids. Germline V gene data show CDR1 as SGHTA and CDR2 as FQGNSA. The CDR3 sequence is CASSWGSYYEQYF. In DNA, the CDR3 is TGTGCCAGCAGCTGGGGGAGTTACTACGAGCAGTACTTC. Variable domain in full (rest from reference TRBV7-2 and TRBJ2-7): GAGVSQSPSNKVTEKGKDVELRCDPISGHTALYWYRQSLGQGLEFLIYFQGNSAPDKSGLPSDRFSAERTGGSVSTLTIQRTQQEDSAVYLCASSWGSYYEQYFGPGTRLTVT.

The V gene is TRBV28, the J gene TRBJ2-7; D remains ambiguous. V lost 5 bases and J 5 bases, leaving 16 bases between the germline ends. CDR3 length: 14 amino acids. CDR1 and CDR2 (germline): MDHEN, SYDVKM. The CDR3 protein is CASSSPSNLNEQYF. The CDR3 DNA is TGTGCCAGCAGTAGCCCATCGAATCTAAACGAGCAGTACTTC.

The table lists this clone with a few counts. V gene TRBV19 combines with J gene TRBJ2-7, with D perhaps matching TRBD1 (5 bases). The germline CDR1 and CDR2 sequences are LNHDA and SQIVND (reference sequence). The CDR3 is 13 residues long. V lost 7 bases to trimming and J lost 4 bases, with 14 bases between them. The DNA for the CDR3 is TGTGCCAGTACTCAGGGTAGCCGATACGAGCAGTACTTC. This sequence encodes CASTQGSRYEQYF. Together with reference TRBV19 and TRBJ2-7, the CDR3 gives the full variable domain: DGGITQSPKYLFRKEGQNVTLSCEQNLNHDAMYWYRQDPGQGLRLIYYSQIVNDFQKGDIAEGYSVSREKKESFPLTVTSAQKNPTAFYLCASTQGSRYEQYFGPGTRLTVT.

J is TRBJ1-2 and V is TRBV5-5; possibly TRBD1 for D (5 bases). Trimming shortened V by 1 base and J by 2 bases, and 12 bases separated the two germline ends. This CDR3 region has 15 residues. Per the germline V gene, CDR1 is SGHKS and CDR2 is YYEKEE (reference sequence). The CDR3 nucleotides are TGTGCCAGCAGCTTGCCCGCGGGGGGGAACTATGGCTACACCTTC. It encodes CASSLPAGGNYGYTF.

This chain uses TRBV5-1 with TRBJ2-1; TRBD1 might be the D (6 bases). The V gene's germline CDR1 is SGHRS and CDR2 YFSETQ. This CDR3 is built from 14 residues. V lost 3 bases and J 4 bases, leaving 11 bases between the germline ends. The DNA for the CDR3 is TGCGCCAGCAGCTCGGACAGTATTTACAATGAGCAGTTCTTC. It specifies CASSSDSIYNEQFF. Full variable domain (rest looked up from reference TRBV5-1 and TRBJ2-1): KAGVTQTPRYLIKTRGQQVTLSCSPISGHRSVSWYQQTPGQGLQFLFEYFSETQRNKGNFPGRFSGRQFSNSRSEMNVSTLELGDSALYLCASSSDSIYNEQFFGPGTRLTVL.

The chain uses TRBV2 and TRBJ2-2; the match to TRBD2 covers 11 bases. This CDR3 spans 13 amino acids. Per the germline V gene, CDR1 is SNHLY and CDR2 is FYNNEI. After removal of 7 bases from V and 7 bases from J, the junction contained 2 bases not matched to a gene. The DNA for the CDR3 is TGTGCCAGCACTAGCGGGAGGCACGGGGAGCTGTTTTTT. Its translation is CASTSGRHGELFF. The full variable domain, completed using reference TRBV2 and TRBJ2-2, is EPEVTQTPSHQVTQMGQEVILRCVPISNHLYFYWYRQILGQKVEFLVSFYNNEISEKSEIFDDQFSVERPDGSNFTLKIRSTKLEDSAMYFCASTSGRHGELFFGEGSRLTVL.

The chain is built from TRBV11-3 and TRBJ2-2; unclear D gene. Germline V gene data show CDR1 as SGHNT and CDR2 as YENEEA. This CDR3 is built from 13 residues. Trimming removed 4 bases from V and 7 bases from J, with 10 bases in between. Here the CDR3 reads CASSWYNGGELFF. CDR3 nucleotide sequence: TGTGCCAGCAGCTGGTATAACGGCGGGGAGCTGTTTTTT.

V is TRBV7-2 and J is TRBJ2-1; D is unclear. V lost 2 bases and J 9 bases, leaving 8 bases between the germline ends. Germline loops: CDR1 SGHTA, CDR2 FQGNSA. This CDR3 comprises 12 residues. In DNA form, the CDR3 reads TGTGCCAGCAGCTTAAGTCGTAGTGAGCAGTTCTTC. Translated: CASSLSRSEQFF.